The 25 T cell receptor beta chains below all came from one sample that was sequenced in a study of T cell repertoires in cytomegalovirus infection. TCRdb reprocessed the reads via MiXCR and lists one record per CDR3 protein. There are some 150,000 distinct CDR3 sequences in the sample; 5.5% to 8% occur only once, and approximately 18% lies in the top ten. Material: PBMCs. The source is a human donor in good health (CMV status not recorded). Some clones in this sample may be carry-over from other donors' samples.

Only a few counts were recorded for this clonotype. The chain is built from TRBV6-6 and TRBJ1-1; 9 bases fit TRBD1. Trimming removed 8 bases from V and 2 bases from J; junction bases left unmatched: 3. CDR1 is MNHNY, CDR2 SVGAGI, per germline (reference sequence). This CDR3 has 13 amino acids. CDR3 loop: CASLGQGNTEAFF. The CDR3 bases are TGTGCCAGCCTGGGACAGGGTAACACTGAAGCTTTCTTT.

This clonotype was detected many times. This chain links TRBV28 with TRBJ1-1; TRBD1 matches at 9 bases. Per germline, CDR1 MDHEN and CDR2 SYDVKM. The CDR3 length is 15 residues. J lost 0 bases, V lost 6 bases, and 5 bases had no gene match. CDR3 sequence reads: CASRGTGPMNTEAFF. CDR3 DNA sequence: TGTGCCAGCAGGGGGACAGGGCCCATGAACACTGAAGCTTTCTTT.

This clonotype was recorded many times. This chain uses TRBV28 with TRBJ1-2, with 9 bases matching TRBD1. This CDR3 has 15 residues. V was clipped by 3 bases and J by 6 bases; unmatched bases: 8. The V gene's germline CDR1 is MDHEN and CDR2 SYDVKM. The DNA for the CDR3 is TGTGCCAGCAGTTTTCCCCCGGGACAGGGTGATGGCTACACCTTC. As protein: CASSFPPGQGDGYTF.

At least ten counts were recorded for this clonotype. The chain employs TRBV7-2 and TRBJ1-1, with TRBD1 as a possible D gene (5 bases). The CDR3 has 15 residues. Looked up from germline, CDR1 is SGHTA and CDR2 is FQGNSA. The V end lost 0 bases, the J end lost 5 bases, and 13 bases lay between the germline ends. CDR3 DNA sequence: TGTGCCAGCAGCTTAGCGTTCCAGGGAAAAACTGAAGCTTTCTTT. Translation gives CASSLAFQGKTEAFF.

In its sample, this clonotype was seen many times. The chain couples TRBV7-6 to TRBJ2-7; TRBD1 is a possible D gene (7 bases). Germline-derived CDR1 and CDR2 are SGHVS and FNYEAQ. Between the trimmed V and J ends, which lost 1 base and 5 bases, there was a span of 12 bases. The CDR3 is 14 residues long. This CDR3 reads CASSLEGRGDEQYF. The CDR3 nucleotides are TGTGCCAGCAGCTTAGAGGGCAGGGGGGACGAGCAGTACTTC.

This clonotype was recorded at least ten times. The CDR3 DNA sequence: TGTGCCAGCAGGCCACTCGACAGGGGTTTCACCGGGGAGCTGTTTTTT. Encoded protein: CASRPLDRGFTGELFF. This chain links TRBV28 with TRBJ2-2, with 8 bases that match TRBD1. The J segment lost 4 bases and the V segment lost 6 bases, leaving 10 bases of the junction unmatched. This CDR3 is 16 amino acids long. Per the germline V gene, CDR1 is MDHEN and CDR2 is SYDVKM.

This clonotype is classed as medium-sized. The chain uses TRBV7-2 and TRBJ1-5, with D tentatively TRBD1 (6 bases). The CDR3 spans 15 residues. Germline V gives CDR1 SGHTA, CDR2 FQGNSA. V gave up 2 bases and J gave up 2 bases, with 10 bases separating them. CDR3 protein: CASSLRQGRNQPQHF. In DNA, the CDR3 is TGTGCCAGCAGCTTACGTCAGGGGCGCAATCAGCCCCAGCATTTT.

This clonotype was seen repeatedly, ten times or more. The V gene is TRBV7-2, the J gene TRBJ1-1, with D unclear. The V end was cut by 0 bases, the J end by 2 bases, with 7 bases between. Germline V gene lookup returns CDR1 SGHTA and CDR2 FQGNSA. This CDR3 is built from 14 residues. CDR3: CASSLAVDNTEAFF. The CDR3 region has the DNA TGTGCCAGCAGCTTAGCGGTCGATAACACTGAAGCTTTCTTT. The variable domain in full, with the rest retrieved from reference TRBV7-2 and TRBJ1-1, is GAGVSQSPSNKVTEKGKDVELRCDPISGHTALYWYRQSLGQGLEFLIYFQGNSAPDKSGLPSDRFSAERTGGSVSTLTIQRTQQEDSAVYLCASSLAVDNTEAFFGQGTRLTVV.

This clonotype was recorded at least ten times. CDR3 amino acids: CATSSAPSAEQYF. The CDR3 DNA sequence: TGTGCCACCAGCAGTGCCCCTAGCGCCGAGCAGTACTTC. The chain employs TRBV15 and TRBJ2-7, with TRBD2 as a possible D gene (6 bases). This CDR3 has 13 amino acids. Trimming took off 3 bases at V and 6 bases at J, with 12 bases between the two ends. Germline CDR1 LNHNV, CDR2 YYDKDF (reference sequence).

This clonotype was seen repeatedly, ten times or more. V is TRBV7-8 and J is TRBJ1-6; D ambiguous. The CDR3 covers 15 residues. V gave up 3 bases and J gave up 8 bases, with 14 bases separating them. Germline V lookup: CDR1 SGHVS, CDR2 FQNEAQ. The CDR3 nucleotides read TGTGCCAGCAGCTTTCTCCTGGGCTTGGATTCACCCCTCCACTTT. This gives the protein CASSFLLGLDSPLHF.

This clonotype was detected many times. The chain joins TRBV9 to TRBJ1-1, with D hard to call. Germline loops: CDR1 SGDLS, CDR2 YYNGEE. V was clipped by 4 bases and J by 3 bases, with 13 bases between them. CDR3 size: 14 residues. The CDR3 DNA sequence: TGTGCCAGCAGCCCATTGCCTGGCTACACTGAAGCTTTCTTT. It specifies CASSPLPGYTEAFF.

Points on this clonotype: Since a much larger clone is just one base distant, this may be a read error. The CDR3 does not close with the conserved phenylalanine or tryptophan, likely indicating a read error. The J gene is TRBJ2-2, the V gene TRBV9; unclear D gene. Trimming left V 0 bases short and J 1 base short, with 4 bases between. The CDR3 contains 14 residues. Per the germline V gene, CDR1 is SGDLS and CDR2 is YYNGEE. The CDR3 is CASSVARNTGELFI. CDR3 nucleotides: TGTGCCAGCAGCGTAGCTCGGAACACCGGGGAGCTGTTTATT.

This clonotype was observed a few times. The gene calls are TRBV11-2 and TRBJ2-2; 14 nucleotides align to TRBD2. The CDR3 contains 17 residues. Losses at the gene ends were 7 bases for V and 1 base for J; bases not matched to a gene: 5. Germline loops: CDR1 SGHAT, CDR2 FQNNGV. CDR3 in DNA: TGTGCCAGCAAGAGACTAGCGGGGGGGAAGAACACCGGGGAGCTGTTTTTT. Amino acid sequence: CASKRLAGGKNTGELFF.

The J gene is TRBJ1-1, the V gene TRBV6-6; D remains unclear. The germline V and J ends were trimmed by 6 bases and 3 bases, with 8 bases remaining between them. Germline loops: CDR1 MNHNY, CDR2 SVGAGI (reference sequence). This CDR3 contains 12 residues. The CDR3 coding sequence is TGTGCCAGCAGAAACACCGACACTGAAGCTTTCTTT. It specifies CASRNTDTEAFF.

This clonotype has at least ten counts. The gene calls are TRBV7-3 and TRBJ2-1; the D is unclear. The CDR3 totals 16 residues. The V gene's germline CDR1 is SGHTA and CDR2 FQGTGA. The ends were cut back, 4 bases at V and 4 bases at J, with 17 bases in the middle. CDR3 coding DNA: TGTGCCAGCAGCTCATCGGGTAGCCCAGGATACAATGAGCAGTTCTTC. Translating gives CASSSSGSPGYNEQFF.

This clonotype was counted at least ten times. This chain joins TRBV20-1 and TRBJ2-5, with 7 bases identical to TRBD2. Germline loops: CDR1 DFQATT, CDR2 SNEGSKA (reference sequence). CDR3 length equals 13 residues. The trim removed 6 bases at V and 5 bases at J, leaving 9 bases unmatched. The CDR3 coding sequence is TGCAGTGCCCGGACTAGTCCAGAGGAGACCCAGTACTTC. Its translation is CSARTSPEETQYF.

This clonotype occurred many times. This rearrangement joins TRBV5-4 to TRBJ2-7, with a possible D match to TRBD2 (5 bases). Trimming took off 0 bases at V and 3 bases at J, with 13 bases between the two ends. Germline V gene sequence: CDR1 SGHNT, CDR2 YYREEE (reference sequence). CDR3 length: 15 amino acids. The CDR3 is CASSLVGGSLYEQYF. The CDR3 DNA reads TGTGCCAGCAGCTTGGTTGGAGGAAGCCTCTACGAGCAGTACTTC.

This clonotype was picked up many times. The chain joins TRBV7-3 to TRBJ1-6; D unresolved. There are 14 residues in the CDR3. V shed 2 bases and J shed 7 bases, with 9 bases lying between them. Per germline, CDR1 SGHTA and CDR2 FQGTGA. CDR3 in amino acids: CASSLGRANSPLHF. CDR3 bases: TGTGCCAGCAGCTTAGGACGGGCCAATTCACCCCTCCACTTT.

The chain combines TRBV5-4 with TRBJ1-5; 9 bases agree with TRBD1. The V and J ends lost 0 bases and 11 bases, in that order; junction bases with no gene match: 9. This CDR3 contains 15 residues. CDR1 SGHNT and CDR2 YYREEE come from the germline V gene (reference sequence). The CDR3 loop reads CASSLDRGRFLAQHF. The CDR3 DNA follows: TGTGCCAGCAGCTTGGACAGGGGGCGCTTTTTGGCCCAGCATTTT.

This clonotype was seen more than once but under ten times. The chain has TRBV24-1 and TRBJ2-3; D is perhaps TRBD1 (6 bases). The CDR3 has 14 amino acids. Germline values: CDR1 KGHDR, CDR2 SFDVKD. Trimming pared 5 bases from V and 0 bases from J, leaving 8 bases between. The CDR3 reads CATSGRGSTDTQYF. The CDR3 region has the DNA TGTGCCACCAGTGGCAGGGGAAGCACAGATACGCAGTATTTT.

This clonotype was detected many times. The chain has TRBV7-9 and TRBJ1-2; D is ambiguous. CDR1 and CDR2 (germline): SEHNR, FQNEAQ (reference sequence). Trimming took off 1 base at V and 8 bases at J, with 8 bases between the two ends. CDR3 length: 12 amino acids. Here the CDR3 DNA reads TGTGCCAGCAGCTTAGAGAGGAAGGGCTACACCTTC. As protein: CASSLERKGYTF.

The sample holds many counts of this clonotype. The chain uses TRBV13 and TRBJ1-1; D might be TRBD1 (5 bases). V lost 1 base and J 1 base, leaving 13 bases between the germline ends. CDR3 length: 16 amino acids. Germline V gives CDR1 PRHDT, CDR2 FYEKMQ (reference sequence). DNA of the CDR3: TGTGCCAGCAGCTTAGCCGAGGGACGGGAGAACACTGAAGCTTTCTTT. This codes for CASSLAEGRENTEAFF.

The CDR3 sequence: CAIRGGDRVGLSSYNEQFF. In DNA form, the CDR3 reads TGTGCCATACGAGGGGGGGACAGGGTGGGTTTGAGCTCCTACAATGAGCAGTTCTTC. This chain links TRBV24-1 with TRBJ2-1; TRBD1 matches at 9 bases. This CDR3 spans 19 amino acids. Per the germline V gene, CDR1 is KGHDR and CDR2 is SFDVKD. The V and J ends lost 11 bases and 0 bases, in that order; junction bases with no gene match: 19.

Many counts were recorded for this clonotype. The chain employs TRBV2 and TRBJ1-1; tentative D call: TRBD1 (6 bases). CDR1 SNHLY and CDR2 FYNNEI come from the germline V gene. The CDR3 loop spans 15 amino acids. Trimming removed 3 bases at V and 5 bases at J, with 16 bases between. Here the CDR3 reads CASSEWTVAGTEAFF. Here the CDR3 DNA reads TGTGCCAGCAGTGAGTGGACAGTCGCGGGAACTGAAGCTTTCTTT.

This clonotype was recorded many times. The chain is built from TRBV7-2 and TRBJ1-2, with 7 bases that match TRBD1. V trimming: 5 bases; J trimming: 2 bases; junction bases outside the gene matches: 8. CDR1 SGHTA and CDR2 FQGNSA come from the germline V gene. The CDR3 length is 15 residues. The CDR3 reads CASSLTRGTNYGYTF. CDR3 sequence (DNA): TGTGCCAGCAGCCTCACCAGGGGGACGAACTATGGCTACACCTTC.